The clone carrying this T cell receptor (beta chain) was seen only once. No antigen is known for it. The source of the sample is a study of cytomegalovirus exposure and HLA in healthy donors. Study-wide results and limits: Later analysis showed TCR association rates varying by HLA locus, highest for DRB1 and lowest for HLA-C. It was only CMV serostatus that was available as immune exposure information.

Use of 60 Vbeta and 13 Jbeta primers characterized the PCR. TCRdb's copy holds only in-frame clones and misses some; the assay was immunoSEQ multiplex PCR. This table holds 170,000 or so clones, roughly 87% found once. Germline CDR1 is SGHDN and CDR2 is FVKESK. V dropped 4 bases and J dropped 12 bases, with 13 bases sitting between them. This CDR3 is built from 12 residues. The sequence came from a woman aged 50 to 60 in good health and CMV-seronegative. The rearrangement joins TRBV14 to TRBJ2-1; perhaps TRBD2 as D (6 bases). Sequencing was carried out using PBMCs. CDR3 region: CASSLPLAPQFF. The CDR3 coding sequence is TGTGCCAGCAGCCTCCCACTAGCTCCGCAGTTCTTC.